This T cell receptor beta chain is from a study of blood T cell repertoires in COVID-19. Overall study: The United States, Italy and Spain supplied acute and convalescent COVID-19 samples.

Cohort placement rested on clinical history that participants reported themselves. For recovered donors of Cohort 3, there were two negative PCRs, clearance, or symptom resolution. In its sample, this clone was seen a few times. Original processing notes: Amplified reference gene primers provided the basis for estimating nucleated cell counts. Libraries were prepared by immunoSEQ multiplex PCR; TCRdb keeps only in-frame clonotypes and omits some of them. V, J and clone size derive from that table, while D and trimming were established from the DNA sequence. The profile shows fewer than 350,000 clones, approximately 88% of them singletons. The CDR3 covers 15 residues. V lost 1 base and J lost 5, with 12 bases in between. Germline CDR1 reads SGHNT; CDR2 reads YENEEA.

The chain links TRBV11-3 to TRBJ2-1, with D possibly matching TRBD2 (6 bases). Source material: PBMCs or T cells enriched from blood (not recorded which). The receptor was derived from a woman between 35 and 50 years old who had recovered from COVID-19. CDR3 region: CASSLATSNNNEQFF. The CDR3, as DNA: TGTGCCAGCAGCTTAGCAACTAGCAACAACAATGAGCAGTTCTTC.